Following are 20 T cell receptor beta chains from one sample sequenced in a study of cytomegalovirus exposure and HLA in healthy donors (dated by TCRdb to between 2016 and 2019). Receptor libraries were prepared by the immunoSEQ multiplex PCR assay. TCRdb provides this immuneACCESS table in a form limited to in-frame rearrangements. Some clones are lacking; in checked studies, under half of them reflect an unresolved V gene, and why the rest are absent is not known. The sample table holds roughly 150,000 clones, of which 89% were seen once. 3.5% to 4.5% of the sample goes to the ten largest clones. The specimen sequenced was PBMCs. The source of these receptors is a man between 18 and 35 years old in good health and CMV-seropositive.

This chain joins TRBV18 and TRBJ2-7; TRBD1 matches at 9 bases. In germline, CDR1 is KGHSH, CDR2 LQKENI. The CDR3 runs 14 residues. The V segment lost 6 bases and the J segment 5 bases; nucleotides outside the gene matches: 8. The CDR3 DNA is TGTGCCAGCTCTCTCCGGGACAGGGCCCACGAGCAGTACTTC. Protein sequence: CASSLRDRAHEQYF. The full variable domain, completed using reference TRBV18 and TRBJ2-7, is NAGVMQNPRHLVRRRGQEARLRCSPMKGHSHVYWYRQLPEEGLKFMVYLQKENIIDESGMPKERFSAEFPKEGPSILRIQQVVRGDSAAYFCASSLRDRAHEQYFGPGTRLTVT.

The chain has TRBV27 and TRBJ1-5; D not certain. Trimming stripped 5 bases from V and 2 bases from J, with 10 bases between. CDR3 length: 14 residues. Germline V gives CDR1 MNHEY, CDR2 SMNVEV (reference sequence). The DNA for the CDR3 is TGTGCCAGCAGTGCTCACGGGGGCAATCAGCCCCAGCATTTT. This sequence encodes CASSAHGGNQPQHF.

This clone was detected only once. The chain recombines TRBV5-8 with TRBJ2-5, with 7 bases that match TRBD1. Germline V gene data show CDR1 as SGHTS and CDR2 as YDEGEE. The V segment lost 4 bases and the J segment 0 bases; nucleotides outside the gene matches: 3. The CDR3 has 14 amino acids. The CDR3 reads CASSPGTDQETQYF. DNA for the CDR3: TGTGCCAGCAGCCCCGGGACAGACCAAGAGACCCAGTACTTC. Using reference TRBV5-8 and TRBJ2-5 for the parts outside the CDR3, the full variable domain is EAGVTQSPTHLIKTRGQQATLRCSPISGHTSVYWYQQALGLGLQFLLWYDEGEERNRGNFPPRFSGRQFPNYSSELNVNALELEDSALYLCASSPGTDQETQYFGPGTRLLVL.

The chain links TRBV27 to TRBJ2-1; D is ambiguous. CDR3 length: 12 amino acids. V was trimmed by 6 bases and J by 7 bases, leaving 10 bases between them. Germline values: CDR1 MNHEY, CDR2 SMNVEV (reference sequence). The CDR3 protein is CASSTLGNEQFF. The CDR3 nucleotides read TGTGCCAGCAGCACCCTAGGAAATGAGCAGTTCTTC.

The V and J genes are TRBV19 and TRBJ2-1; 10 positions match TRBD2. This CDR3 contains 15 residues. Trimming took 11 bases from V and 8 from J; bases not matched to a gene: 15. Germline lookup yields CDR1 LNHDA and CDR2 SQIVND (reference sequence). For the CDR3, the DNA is TGTGCCGCCCAAGGGGTACTAGCGGGAAACGATGAGCAGTTCTTC. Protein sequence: CAAQGVLAGNDEQFF.

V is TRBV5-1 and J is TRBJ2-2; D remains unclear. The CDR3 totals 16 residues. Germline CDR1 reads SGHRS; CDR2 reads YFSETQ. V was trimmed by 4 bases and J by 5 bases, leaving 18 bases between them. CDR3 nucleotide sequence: TGCGCCAGCAGCGTAGAGATTCTTGCGGCGACCGGGGAGCTGTTTTTT. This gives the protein CASSVEILAATGELFF.

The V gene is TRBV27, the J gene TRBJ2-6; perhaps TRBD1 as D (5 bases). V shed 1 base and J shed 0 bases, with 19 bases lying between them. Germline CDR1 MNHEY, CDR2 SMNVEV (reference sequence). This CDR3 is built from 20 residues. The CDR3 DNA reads TGTGCCAGCAGTTTATATCCAGGGTTTAACCCCGACTCTGGGGCCAACGTCCTGACTTTC. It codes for CASSLYPGFNPDSGANVLTF.

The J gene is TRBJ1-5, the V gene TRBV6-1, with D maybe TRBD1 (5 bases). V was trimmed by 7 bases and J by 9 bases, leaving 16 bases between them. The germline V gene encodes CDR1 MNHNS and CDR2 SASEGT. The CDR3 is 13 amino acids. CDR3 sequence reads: CASKVGGGGPQHF. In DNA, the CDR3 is TGTGCCAGCAAAGTCGGGGGAGGTGGGCCCCAGCATTTT.

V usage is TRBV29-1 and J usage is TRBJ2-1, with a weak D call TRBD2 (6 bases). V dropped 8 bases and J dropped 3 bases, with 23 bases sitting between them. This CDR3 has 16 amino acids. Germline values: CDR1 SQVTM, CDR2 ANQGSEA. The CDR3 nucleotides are TGCAGCCTACAGGTTAGCGGCCAAGGAAACTACAATGAGCAGTTCTTC. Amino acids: CSLQVSGQGNYNEQFF.

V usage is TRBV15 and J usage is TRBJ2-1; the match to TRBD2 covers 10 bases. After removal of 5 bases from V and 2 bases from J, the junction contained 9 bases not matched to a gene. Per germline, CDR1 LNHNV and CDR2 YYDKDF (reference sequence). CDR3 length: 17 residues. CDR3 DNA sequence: TGTGCCACCAGCGGAAGAATAGCGGGAGGTCCCTACAATGAGCAGTTCTTC. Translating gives CATSGRIAGGPYNEQFF.

CDR3 residues: CASSIRTSGRWSETQYF. For the CDR3, the DNA is TGTGCCAGCAGCATCAGGACTAGCGGGAGGTGGTCGGAGACCCAGTACTTC. The chain couples TRBV11-3 to TRBJ2-5; 14 bases map to TRBD2. V lost 5 bases to trimming and J lost 5 bases; unmatched junction nucleotides: 10. This CDR3 has 17 residues. From germline, CDR1 is SGHNT and CDR2 YENEEA.

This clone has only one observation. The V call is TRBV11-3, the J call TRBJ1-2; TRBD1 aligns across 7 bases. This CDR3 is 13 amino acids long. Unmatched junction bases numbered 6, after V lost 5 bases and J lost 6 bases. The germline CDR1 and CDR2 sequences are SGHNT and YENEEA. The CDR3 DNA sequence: TGTGCCAGCAGCCGAGGAGGGGGCGATGGCTACACCTTC. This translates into CASSRGGGDGYTF.

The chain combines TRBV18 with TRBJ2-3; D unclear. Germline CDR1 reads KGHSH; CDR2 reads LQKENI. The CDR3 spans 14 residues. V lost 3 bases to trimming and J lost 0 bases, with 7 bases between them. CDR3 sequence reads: CASSPGRSTDTQYF. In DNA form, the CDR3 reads TGTGCCAGCTCACCCGGCAGGAGCACAGATACGCAGTATTTT.

CDR3 in DNA: TGTGCCAGCAGCTTAGGCAGGGATAGTGGCTACACCTTC. Protein sequence: CASSLGRDSGYTF. V is TRBV5-6 and J is TRBJ1-2; weak D call: TRBD1 (5 bases). This CDR3 has 13 amino acids. The germline V and J ends were trimmed by 2 bases and 7 bases, with 12 bases remaining between them. Germline lookup yields CDR1 SGHDT and CDR2 YYEEEE.

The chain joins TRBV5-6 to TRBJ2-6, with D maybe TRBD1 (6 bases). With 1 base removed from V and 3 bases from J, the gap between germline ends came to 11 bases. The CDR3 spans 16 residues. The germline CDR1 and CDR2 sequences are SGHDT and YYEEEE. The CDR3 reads CASSLTGFGGANVLTF. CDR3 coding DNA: TGTGCCAGCAGCTTGACAGGGTTTGGTGGGGCCAACGTCCTGACTTTC.

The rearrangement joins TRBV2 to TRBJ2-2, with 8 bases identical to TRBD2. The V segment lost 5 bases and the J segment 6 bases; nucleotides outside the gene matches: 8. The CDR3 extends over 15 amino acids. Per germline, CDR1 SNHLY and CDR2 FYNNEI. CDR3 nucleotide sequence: TGTGCCAGCAGTCTGCAGTCGGGGGGGGCCGGGGAGCTGTTTTTT. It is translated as CASSLQSGGAGELFF.

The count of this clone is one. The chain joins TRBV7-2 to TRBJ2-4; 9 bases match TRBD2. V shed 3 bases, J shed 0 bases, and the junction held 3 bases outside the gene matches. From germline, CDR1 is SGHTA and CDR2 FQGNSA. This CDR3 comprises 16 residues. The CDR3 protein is CASSLTLAGAKNIQYF. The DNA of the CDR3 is TGTGCCAGCAGCTTGACACTAGCGGGAGCCAAAAACATTCAGTACTTC. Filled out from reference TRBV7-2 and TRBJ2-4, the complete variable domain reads GAGVSQSPSNKVTEKGKDVELRCDPISGHTALYWYRQSLGQGLEFLIYFQGNSAPDKSGLPSDRFSAERTGGSVSTLTIQRTQQEDSAVYLCASSLTLAGAKNIQYFGAGTRLSVL.

CDR3 sequence reads: CASSQGGSPTNEKLFF. The CDR3, as DNA: TGTGCCAGCAGCCAGGGAGGGTCTCCAACTAATGAAAAACTGTTTTTT. The chain joins TRBV5-5 to TRBJ1-4, with a weak D call TRBD1 (5 bases). This CDR3 is 16 amino acids long. V was clipped by 4 bases and J by 0 bases, with 13 bases between them. CDR1 and CDR2 from the germline V gene are SGHKS and YYEKEE (reference sequence).

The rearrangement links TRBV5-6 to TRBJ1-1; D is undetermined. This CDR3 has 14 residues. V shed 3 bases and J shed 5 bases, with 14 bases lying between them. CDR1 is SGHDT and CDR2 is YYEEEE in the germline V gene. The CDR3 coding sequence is TGTGCCAGCAGCTCCGGGCCCCGCGGGACTGAAGCTTTCTTT. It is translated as CASSSGPRGTEAFF.

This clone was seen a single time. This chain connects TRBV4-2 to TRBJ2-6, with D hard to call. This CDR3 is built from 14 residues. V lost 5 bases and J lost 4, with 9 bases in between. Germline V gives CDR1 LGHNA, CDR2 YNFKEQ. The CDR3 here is CASSNLGGANVLTF. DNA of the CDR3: TGTGCCAGCAGCAACCTAGGAGGGGCCAACGTCCTGACTTTC.